The TCR beta chain under discussion was sequenced for a study of T-cell memory formation after mild COVID-19. Note on this clonotype: Antigen specificity is unknown.

The junction had 4 bases not matched to a gene; V was cut back by 3 bases and J by 3 bases. The CDR3 has 16 amino acids. Germline loops: CDR1 LGHNA, CDR2 YNFKEQ. TCRdb re-analysed the 5' RACE reads in MiXCR, keeping a single row per CDR3 protein. This sample carries hundreds of thousands of distinct CDR3 sequences, 20% of them seen once, and the ten largest clones take 8.4%. Study conclusions and caveats: Researchers found some responding clones in pre-infection memory, a sign that cross-reactive memory joined.

The chain couples TRBV4-2 to TRBJ2-1; 11 bases agree with TRBD2. The sample was PBMCs or a T cell subset sorted from them (not recorded which). The source of this sequence is an adult woman who had mild COVID-19 (a few samples of this study predate the infection). Cell type and time point are not known. The CDR3 region has the DNA TGTGCCAGCAGCCAGGCCGGGACTAGCGGCTACAATGAGCAGTTCTTC. Its translation is CASSQAGTSGYNEQFF.